This T cell receptor (beta chain) was sequenced during a study of blood T cell repertoires in COVID-19. Study details: In each case, the material was cDNA or gDNA derived from T cells, B-cell-depleted T cells, or PBMCs.

Original processing methods: Estimated nucleated cell counts came from reference gene primer amplification. Sequenced by immunoSEQ multiplex PCR; TCRdb stores in-frame clones only, minus some. V, J and clone size were drawn from that table, and D and trimming were deduced from the DNA. Found here are about 410,000 clones, 89% of them singletons; the top ten hold around 1.5%. Seattle participants joined during active infection and were tracked over time. Sequencing input: peripheral blood. The TCR sequence derives from a woman between 35 and 50 years old with COVID-19, enrolled during active disease.

The CDR3 nucleotides read TGTGCCAGCAGTGACCCCCCAGGGAACACTGAAGCTTTCTTT. Translation gives CASSDPPGNTEAFF. The rearrangement links TRBV6-4 to TRBJ1-1; D gene unclear. Germline CDR1 MRHNA, CDR2 SNTAGT. Trimming cost V 2 bases and J 1 base, with 8 bases left between them. CDR3 length: 14 residues.